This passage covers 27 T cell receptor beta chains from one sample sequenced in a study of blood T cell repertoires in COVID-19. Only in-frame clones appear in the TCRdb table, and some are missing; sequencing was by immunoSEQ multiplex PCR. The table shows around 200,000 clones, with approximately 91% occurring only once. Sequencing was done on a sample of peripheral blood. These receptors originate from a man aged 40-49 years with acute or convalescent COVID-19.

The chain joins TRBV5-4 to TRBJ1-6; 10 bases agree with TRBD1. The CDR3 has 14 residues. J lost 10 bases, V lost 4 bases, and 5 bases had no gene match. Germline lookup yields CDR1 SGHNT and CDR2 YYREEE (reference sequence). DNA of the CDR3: TGTGCCAGCAGCCTAGGGGACAGGGGATCACCCCTCCACTTT. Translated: CASSLGDRGSPLHF.

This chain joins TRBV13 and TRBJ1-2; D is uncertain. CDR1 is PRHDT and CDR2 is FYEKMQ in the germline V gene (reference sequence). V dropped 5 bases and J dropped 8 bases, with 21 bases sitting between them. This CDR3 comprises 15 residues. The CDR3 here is CASSTSGSRLPGYTF. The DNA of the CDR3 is TGTGCCAGCAGCACAAGCGGAAGCCGGCTACCGGGCTACACCTTC.

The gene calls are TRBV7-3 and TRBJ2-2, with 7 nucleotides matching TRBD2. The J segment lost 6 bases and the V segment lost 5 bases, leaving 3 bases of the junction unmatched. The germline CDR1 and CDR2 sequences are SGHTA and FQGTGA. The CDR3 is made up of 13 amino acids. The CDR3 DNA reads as TGTGCCAGCAGCCCAAGCGGGGCCGGGGAGCTGTTTTTT. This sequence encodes CASSPSGAGELFF. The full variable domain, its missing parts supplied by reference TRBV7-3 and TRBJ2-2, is GAGVSQTPSNKVTEKGKYVELRCDPISGHTALYWYRQSLGQGPEFLIYFQGTGAADDSGLPNDRFFAVRPEGSVSTLKIQRTERGDSAVYLCASSPSGAGELFFGEGSRLTVL.

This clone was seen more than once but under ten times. The CDR3: CATVLGQGLSFF. CDR3 DNA: TGTGCCACCGTCCTTGGGCAGGGGTTATCTTTCTTT. This sequence joins TRBV28 and TRBJ1-1, with D possibly TRBD1 on 6 matching bases. Germline values: CDR1 MDHEN, CDR2 SYDVKM. Trimming stripped 10 bases from V and 12 bases from J, with 21 bases between. The CDR3 totals 12 residues.

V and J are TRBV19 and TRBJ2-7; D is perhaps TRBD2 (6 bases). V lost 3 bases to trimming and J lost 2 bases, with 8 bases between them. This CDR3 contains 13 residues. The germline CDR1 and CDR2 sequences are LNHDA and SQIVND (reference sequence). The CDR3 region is CASSMGGAYEQYF. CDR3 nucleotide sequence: TGTGCCAGTAGTATGGGGGGAGCCTACGAGCAGTACTTC.

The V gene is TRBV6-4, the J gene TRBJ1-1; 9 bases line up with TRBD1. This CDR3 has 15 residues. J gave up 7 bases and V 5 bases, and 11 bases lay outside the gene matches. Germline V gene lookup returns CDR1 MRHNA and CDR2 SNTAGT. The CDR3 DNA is TGTGCCAGCAGTCCTTCGGACAGGGGCCGTTATGAAGCTTTCTTT. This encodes CASSPSDRGRYEAFF.

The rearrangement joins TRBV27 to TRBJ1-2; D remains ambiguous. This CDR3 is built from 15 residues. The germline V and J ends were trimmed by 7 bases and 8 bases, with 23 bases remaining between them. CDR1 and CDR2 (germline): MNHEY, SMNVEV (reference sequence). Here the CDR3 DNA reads TGTGCCAGCACCCCCACGGCCGGGGTCGAGTCAGGCTACACCTTC. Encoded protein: CASTPTAGVESGYTF.

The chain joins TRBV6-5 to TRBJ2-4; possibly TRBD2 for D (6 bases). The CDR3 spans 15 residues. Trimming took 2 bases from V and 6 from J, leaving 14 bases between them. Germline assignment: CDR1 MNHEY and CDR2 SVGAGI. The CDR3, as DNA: TGTGCCAGCAGTTACCGTCGGGGGAAGGGAAACATTCAGTACTTC. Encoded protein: CASSYRRGKGNIQYF.

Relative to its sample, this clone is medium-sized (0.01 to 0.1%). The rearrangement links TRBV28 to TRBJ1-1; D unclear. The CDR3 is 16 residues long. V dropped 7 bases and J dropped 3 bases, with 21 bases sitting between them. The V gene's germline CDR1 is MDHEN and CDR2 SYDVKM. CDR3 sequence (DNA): TGTGCCAGCATCCTGGGCCCGGGAAGCGGGCACACTGAAGCTTTCTTT. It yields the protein CASILGPGSGHTEAFF.

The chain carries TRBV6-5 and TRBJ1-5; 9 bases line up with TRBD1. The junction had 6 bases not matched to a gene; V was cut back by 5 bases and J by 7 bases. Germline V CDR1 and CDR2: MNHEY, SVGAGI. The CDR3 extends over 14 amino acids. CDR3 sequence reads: CASSPTGGRQPQHF. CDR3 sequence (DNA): TGTGCCAGCAGTCCGACAGGGGGTAGGCAGCCCCAGCATTTT.

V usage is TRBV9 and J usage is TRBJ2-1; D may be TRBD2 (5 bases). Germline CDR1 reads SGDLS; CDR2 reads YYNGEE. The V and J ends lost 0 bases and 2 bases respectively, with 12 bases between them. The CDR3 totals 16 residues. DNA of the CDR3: TGTGCCAGCAGCGTAGGGCCCCCTAGCACCTACAATGAGCAGTTCTTC. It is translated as CASSVGPPSTYNEQFF.

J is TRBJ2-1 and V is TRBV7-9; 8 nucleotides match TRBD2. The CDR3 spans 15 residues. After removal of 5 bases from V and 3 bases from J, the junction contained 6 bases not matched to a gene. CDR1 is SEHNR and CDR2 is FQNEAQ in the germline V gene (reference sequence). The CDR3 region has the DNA TGTGCCAGCAGCCACCACGGGACTAGCTACAATGAGCAGTTCTTC. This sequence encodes CASSHHGTSYNEQFF.

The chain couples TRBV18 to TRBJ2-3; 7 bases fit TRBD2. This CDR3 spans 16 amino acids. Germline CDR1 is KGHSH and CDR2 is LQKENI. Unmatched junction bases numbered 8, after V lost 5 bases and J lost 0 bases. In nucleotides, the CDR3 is TGTGCCAGCTCATTAACTAGCGATCTGAGCACAGATACGCAGTATTTT. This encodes CASSLTSDLSTDTQYF.

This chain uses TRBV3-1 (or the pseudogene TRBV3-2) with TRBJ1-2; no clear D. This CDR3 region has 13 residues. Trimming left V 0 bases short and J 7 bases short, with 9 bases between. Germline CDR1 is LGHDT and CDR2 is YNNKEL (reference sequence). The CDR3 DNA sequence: TGTGCCAGCAGCCAAGAACCGGGTCTTGGCTACACCTTC. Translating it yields CASSQEPGLGYTF.

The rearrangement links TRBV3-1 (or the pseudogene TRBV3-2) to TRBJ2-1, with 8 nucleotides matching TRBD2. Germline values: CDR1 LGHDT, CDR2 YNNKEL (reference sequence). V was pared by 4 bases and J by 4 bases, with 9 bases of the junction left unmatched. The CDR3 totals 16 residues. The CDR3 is CASSRPGGAVYNEQFF. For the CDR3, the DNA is TGTGCCAGCAGCCGCCCCGGGGGGGCCGTTTACAATGAGCAGTTCTTC.

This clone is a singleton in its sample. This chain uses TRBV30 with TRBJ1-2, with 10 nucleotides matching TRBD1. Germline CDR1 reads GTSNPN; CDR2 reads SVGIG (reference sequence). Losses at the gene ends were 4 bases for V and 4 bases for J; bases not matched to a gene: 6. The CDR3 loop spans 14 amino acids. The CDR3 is CAWMKTGGSYGYTF. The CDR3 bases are TGTGCCTGGATGAAGACAGGGGGCAGCTATGGCTACACCTTC.

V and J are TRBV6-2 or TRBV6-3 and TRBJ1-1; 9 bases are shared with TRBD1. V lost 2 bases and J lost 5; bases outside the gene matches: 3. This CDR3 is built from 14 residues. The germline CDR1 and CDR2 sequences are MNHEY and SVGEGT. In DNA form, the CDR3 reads TGTGCCAGCAGTTACACAGGGGGCGGGACTGAAGCTTTCTTT. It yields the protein CASSYTGGGTEAFF.

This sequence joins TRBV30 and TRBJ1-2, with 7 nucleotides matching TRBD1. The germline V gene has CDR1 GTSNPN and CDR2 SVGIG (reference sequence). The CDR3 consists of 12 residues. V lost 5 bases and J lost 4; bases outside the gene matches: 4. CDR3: CAWAEGAYGYTF. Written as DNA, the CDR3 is TGTGCCTGGGCCGAGGGGGCCTATGGCTACACCTTC.

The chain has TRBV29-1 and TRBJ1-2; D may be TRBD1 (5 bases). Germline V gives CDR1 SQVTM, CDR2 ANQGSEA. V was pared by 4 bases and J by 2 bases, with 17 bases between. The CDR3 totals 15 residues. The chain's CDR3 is CSVVPSGLRNYGYTF. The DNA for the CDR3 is TGCAGCGTTGTCCCCTCAGGGCTTCGGAACTATGGCTACACCTTC.

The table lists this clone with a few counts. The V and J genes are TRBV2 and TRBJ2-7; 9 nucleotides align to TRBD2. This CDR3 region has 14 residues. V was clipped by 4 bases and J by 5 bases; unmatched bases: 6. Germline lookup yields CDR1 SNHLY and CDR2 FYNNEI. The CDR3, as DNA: TGTGCCAGCAGTGGGGGGACTAGCTCGAACGAGCAGTACTTC. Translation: CASSGGTSSNEQYF.

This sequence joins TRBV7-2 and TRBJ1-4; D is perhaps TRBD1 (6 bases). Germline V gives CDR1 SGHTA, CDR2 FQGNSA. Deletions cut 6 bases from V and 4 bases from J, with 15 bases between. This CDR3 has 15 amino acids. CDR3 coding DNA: TGTGCCAGCAGGTGGGGGGGGCGGATTAATGAAAAACTGTTTTTT. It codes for CASRWGGRINEKLFF.

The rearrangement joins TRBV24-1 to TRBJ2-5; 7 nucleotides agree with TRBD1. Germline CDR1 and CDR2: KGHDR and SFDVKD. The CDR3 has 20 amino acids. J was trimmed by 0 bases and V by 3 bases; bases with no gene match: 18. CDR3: CATSDPQGVAPNTNQETQYF. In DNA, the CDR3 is TGTGCCACCAGTGATCCCCAGGGGGTAGCCCCGAACACCAACCAAGAGACCCAGTACTTC.

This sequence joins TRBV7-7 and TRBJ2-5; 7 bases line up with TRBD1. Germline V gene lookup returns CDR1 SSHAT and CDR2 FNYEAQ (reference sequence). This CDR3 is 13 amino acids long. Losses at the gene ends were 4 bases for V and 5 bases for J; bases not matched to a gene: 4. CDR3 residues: CASSSGTAETQYF. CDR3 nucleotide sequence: TGTGCCAGCAGCTCCGGGACAGCGGAGACCCAGTACTTC.

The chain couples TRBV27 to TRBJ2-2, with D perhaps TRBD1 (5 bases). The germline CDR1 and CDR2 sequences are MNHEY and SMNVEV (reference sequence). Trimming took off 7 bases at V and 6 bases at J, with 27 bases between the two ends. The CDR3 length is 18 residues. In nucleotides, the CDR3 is TGTGCCAGCACCAATTATTGGAGAAGGCAGGGTTGGTCCGGGGAGCTGTTTTTT. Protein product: CASTNYWRRQGWSGELFF.

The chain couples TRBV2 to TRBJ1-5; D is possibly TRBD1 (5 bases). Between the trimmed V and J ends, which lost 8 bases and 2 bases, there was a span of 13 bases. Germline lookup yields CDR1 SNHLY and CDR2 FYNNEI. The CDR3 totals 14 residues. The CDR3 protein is CASLREGGNQPQHF. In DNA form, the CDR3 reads TGTGCCAGCCTCAGGGAGGGTGGCAATCAGCCCCAGCATTTT.

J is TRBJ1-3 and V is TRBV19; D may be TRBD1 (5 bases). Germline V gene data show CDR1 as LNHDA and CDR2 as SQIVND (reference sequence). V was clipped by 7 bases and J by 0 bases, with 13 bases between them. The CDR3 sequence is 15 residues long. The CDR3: CASTHRQFSGNTIYF. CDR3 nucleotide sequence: TGTGCCAGTACTCACCGACAGTTCTCTGGAAACACCATATATTTT.

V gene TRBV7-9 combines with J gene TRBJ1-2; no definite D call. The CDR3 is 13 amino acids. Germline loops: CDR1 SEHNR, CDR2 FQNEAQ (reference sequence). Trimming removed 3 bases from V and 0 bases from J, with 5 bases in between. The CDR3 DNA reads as TGTGCCAGCAGCTTGGGCCCTAACTATGGCTACACCTTC. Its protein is CASSLGPNYGYTF.